This TCR beta chain was profiled in a study of radiotherapy plus CTLA-4 blockade in lung cancer. On the study more broadly: Patients showed objective responses in roughly 19% of cases and disease control in 25% to 40%.

Note on this clone: What it binds is not known.

CDR3 size: 13 residues. The V gene lost 6 bases and the J gene lost 5 bases, with 12 bases spanning the gap. Germline CDR1 and CDR2: MNHEY and SVGAGI. The study treated chemo-refractory metastatic non-small-cell lung cancer patients with focal radiation plus ipilimumab CTLA-4 blockade. The table came from immunoSEQ multiplex PCR; TCRdb's copy has only in-frame clones and leaves some out. Seen here are over 80,000 clones, roughly 80% observed once, and the top ten hold around 0.9%. Study conclusions and caveats: The study found tumor-derived TCR clones expanded in blood after radiotherapy plus ipilimumab.

This receptor was identified in a human donor with non-small cell lung cancer who had stable disease on radiotherapy plus ipilimumab. The chain uses TRBV6-5 and TRBJ2-3; D gene uncertain. Specimen: peripheral blood, collected from a patient treated with radiotherapy plus ipilimumab. The CDR3 DNA sequence: TGTGCCAGCAGCCGGCCGCCGCTAGATACGCAGTATTTT. Its translation is CASSRPPLDTQYF.